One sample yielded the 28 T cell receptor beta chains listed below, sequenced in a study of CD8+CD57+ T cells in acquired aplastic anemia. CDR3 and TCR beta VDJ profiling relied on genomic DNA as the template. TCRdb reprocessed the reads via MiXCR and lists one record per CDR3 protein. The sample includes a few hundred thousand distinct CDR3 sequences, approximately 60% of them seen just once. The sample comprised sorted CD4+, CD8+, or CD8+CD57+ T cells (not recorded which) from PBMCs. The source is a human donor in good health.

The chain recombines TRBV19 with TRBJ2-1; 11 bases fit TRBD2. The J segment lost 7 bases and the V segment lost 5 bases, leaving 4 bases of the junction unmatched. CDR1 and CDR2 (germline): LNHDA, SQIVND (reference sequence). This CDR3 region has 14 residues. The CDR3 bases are TGTGCCAGTAGTCTCGGGACTAGCGGAAATGAGCAGTTCTTC. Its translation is CASSLGTSGNEQFF.

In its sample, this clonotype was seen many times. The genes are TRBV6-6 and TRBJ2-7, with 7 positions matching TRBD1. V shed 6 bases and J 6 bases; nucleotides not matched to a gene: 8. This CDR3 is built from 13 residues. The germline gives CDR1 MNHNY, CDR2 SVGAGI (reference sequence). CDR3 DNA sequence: TGTGCCAGCAGGCCTCGACAGGGTCCCGAGCAGTACTTC. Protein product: CASRPRQGPEQYF.

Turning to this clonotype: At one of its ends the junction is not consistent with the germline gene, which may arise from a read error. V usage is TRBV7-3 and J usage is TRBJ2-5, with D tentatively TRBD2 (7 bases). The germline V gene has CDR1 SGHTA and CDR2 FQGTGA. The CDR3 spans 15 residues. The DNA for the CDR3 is TGTGCCAGCAGCGCGGCGGGGGCCCCCCAAGAGGCCCAGTACTTC. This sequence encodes CASSAAGAPQEAQYF.

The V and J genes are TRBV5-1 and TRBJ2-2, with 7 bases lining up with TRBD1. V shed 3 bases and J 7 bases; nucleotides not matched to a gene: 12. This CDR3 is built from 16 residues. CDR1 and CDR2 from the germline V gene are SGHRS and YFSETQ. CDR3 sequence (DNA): TGCGCCAGCAGCTCCCAAGCCCGGGACAGCGGCGGGGAGCTGTTTTTT. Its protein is CASSSQARDSGGELFF.

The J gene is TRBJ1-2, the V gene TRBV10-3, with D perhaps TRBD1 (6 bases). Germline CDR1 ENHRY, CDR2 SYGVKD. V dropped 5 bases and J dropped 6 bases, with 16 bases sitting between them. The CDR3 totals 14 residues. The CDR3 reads CAISKDSSYNGYTF. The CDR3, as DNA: TGTGCCATCAGTAAGGACAGCTCCTACAATGGCTACACCTTC.

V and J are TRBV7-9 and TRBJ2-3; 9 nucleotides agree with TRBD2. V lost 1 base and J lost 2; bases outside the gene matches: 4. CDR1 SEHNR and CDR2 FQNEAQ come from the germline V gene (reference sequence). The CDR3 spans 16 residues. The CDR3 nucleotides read TGTGCCAGCAGCTTAGAGACTAGCGGAAACACAGATACGCAGTATTTT. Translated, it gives CASSLETSGNTDTQYF.

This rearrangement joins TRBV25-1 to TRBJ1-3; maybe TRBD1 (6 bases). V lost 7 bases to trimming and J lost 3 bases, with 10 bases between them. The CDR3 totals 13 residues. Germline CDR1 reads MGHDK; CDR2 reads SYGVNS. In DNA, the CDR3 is TGTGCCAGCATTGGGACATATGGAAACACCATATATTTT. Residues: CASIGTYGNTIYF. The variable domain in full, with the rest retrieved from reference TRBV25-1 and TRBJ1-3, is EADIYQTPRYLVIGTGKKITLECSQTMGHDKMYWYQQDPGMELHLIHYSYGVNSTEKGDLSSESTVSRIRTEHFPLTLESARPSHTSQYLCASIGTYGNTIYFGEGSWLTVV.

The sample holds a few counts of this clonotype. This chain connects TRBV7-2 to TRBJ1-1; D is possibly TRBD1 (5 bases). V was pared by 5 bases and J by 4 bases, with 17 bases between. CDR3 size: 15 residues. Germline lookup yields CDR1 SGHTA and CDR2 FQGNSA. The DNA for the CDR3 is TGTGCCAGCAGCGGATTTGGGGCAGCTGTCACTGAAGCTTTCTTT. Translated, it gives CASSGFGAAVTEAFF.

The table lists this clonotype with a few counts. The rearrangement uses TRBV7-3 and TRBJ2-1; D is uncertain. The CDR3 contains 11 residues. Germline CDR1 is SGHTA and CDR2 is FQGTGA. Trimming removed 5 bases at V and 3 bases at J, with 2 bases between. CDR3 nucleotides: TGTGCCAGCAGCGACTACAATGAGCAGTTCTTC. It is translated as CASSDYNEQFF. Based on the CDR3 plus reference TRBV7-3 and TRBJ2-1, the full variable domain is GAGVSQTPSNKVTEKGKYVELRCDPISGHTALYWYRQSLGQGPEFLIYFQGTGAADDSGLPNDRFFAVRPEGSVSTLKIQRTERGDSAVYLCASSDYNEQFFGPGTRLTVL.

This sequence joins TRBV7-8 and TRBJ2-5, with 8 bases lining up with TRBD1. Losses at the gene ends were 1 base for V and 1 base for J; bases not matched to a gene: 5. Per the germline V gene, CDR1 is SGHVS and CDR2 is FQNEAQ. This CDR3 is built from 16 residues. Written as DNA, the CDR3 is TGTGCCAGCAGCTTAGGGACAGGGTTATCCCAAGAGACCCAGTACTTC. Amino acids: CASSLGTGLSQETQYF.

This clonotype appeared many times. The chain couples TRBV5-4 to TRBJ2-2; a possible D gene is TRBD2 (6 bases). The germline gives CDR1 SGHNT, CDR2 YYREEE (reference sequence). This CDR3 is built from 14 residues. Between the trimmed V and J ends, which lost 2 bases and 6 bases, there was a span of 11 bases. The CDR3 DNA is TGTGCCAGCAGCTTCGGAACGGGGGCCGGGGAGCTGTTTTTT. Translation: CASSFGTGAGELFF.

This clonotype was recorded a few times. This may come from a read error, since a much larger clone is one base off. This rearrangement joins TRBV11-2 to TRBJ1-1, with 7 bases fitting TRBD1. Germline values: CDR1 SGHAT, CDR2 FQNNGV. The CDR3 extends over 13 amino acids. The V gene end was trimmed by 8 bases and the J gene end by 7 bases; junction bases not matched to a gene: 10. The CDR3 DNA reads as TGTGCCAGCGGCGCATCCACAGGGGATGAAGCTTTCTTT. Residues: CASGASTGDEAFF.

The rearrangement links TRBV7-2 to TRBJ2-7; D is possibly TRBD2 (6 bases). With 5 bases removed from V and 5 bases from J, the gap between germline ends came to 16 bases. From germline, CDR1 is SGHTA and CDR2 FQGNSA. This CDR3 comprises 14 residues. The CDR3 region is CASSNPGTPNEQYF. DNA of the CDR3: TGTGCCAGCAGCAATCCCGGGACTCCTAACGAGCAGTACTTC.

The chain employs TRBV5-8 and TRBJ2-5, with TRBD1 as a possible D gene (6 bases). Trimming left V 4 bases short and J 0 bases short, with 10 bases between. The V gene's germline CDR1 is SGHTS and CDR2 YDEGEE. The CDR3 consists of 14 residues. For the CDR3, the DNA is TGTGCCAGCAGCGGATCAGGGGACCAAGAGACCCAGTACTTC. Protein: CASSGSGDQETQYF. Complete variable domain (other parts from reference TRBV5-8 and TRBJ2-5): EAGVTQSPTHLIKTRGQQATLRCSPISGHTSVYWYQQALGLGLQFLLWYDEGEERNRGNFPPRFSGRQFPNYSSELNVNALELEDSALYLCASSGSGDQETQYFGPGTRLLVL.

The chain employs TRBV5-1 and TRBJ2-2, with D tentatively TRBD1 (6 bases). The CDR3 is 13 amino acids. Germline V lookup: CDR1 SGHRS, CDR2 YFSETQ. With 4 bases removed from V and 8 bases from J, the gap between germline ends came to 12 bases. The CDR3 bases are TGCGCCAGCAGCATCGACGGGACAGGGGAGCTGTTTTTT. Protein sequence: CASSIDGTGELFF.

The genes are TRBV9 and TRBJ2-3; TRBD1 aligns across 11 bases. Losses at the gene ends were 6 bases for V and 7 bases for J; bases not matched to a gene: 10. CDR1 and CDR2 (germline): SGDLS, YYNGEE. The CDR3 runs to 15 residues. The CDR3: CASTTTDRGLNTQYF. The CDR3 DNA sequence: TGTGCCAGCACCACCACGGACAGGGGGCTTAATACGCAGTATTTT.

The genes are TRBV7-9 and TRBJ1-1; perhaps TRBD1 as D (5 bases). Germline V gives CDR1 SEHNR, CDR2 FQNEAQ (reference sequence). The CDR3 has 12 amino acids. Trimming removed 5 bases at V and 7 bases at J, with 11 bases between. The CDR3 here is CASSQGAYEAFF. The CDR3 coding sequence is TGTGCCAGCAGCCAAGGGGCCTATGAAGCTTTCTTT.

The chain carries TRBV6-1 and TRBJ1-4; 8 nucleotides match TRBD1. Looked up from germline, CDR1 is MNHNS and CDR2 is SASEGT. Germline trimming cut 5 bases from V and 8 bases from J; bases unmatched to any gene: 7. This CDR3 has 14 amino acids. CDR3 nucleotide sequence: TGTGCCAGCAGTACCAGGGGGCGCGAGGAAAAACTGTTTTTT. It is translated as CASSTRGREEKLFF.

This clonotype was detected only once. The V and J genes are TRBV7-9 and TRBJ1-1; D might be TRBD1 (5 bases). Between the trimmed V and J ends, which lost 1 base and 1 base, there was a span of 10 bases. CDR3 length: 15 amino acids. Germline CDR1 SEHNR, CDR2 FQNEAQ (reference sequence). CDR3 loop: CASSLDLGGNTEAFF. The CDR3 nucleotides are TGTGCCAGCAGCTTAGACCTCGGGGGGAACACTGAAGCTTTCTTT.

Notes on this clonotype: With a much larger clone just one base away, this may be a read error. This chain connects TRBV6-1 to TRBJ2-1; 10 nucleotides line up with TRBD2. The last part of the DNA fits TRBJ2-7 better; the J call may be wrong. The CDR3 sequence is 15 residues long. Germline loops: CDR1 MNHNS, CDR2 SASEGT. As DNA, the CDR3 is TGTGCCAGCAGTGTGTCTAGCGGGAGTTTCAATGAGCAGTACTTC. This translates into CASSVSSGSFNEQYF.

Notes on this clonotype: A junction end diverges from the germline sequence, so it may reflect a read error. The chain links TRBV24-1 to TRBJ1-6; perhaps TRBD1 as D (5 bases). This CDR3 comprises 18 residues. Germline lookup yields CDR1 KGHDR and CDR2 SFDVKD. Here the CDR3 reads CASSENIAGGATGEPLHF. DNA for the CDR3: TGTGCCAGCAGTGAGAACATAGCGGGAGGGGCTACGGGGGAACCCCTCCACTTT.

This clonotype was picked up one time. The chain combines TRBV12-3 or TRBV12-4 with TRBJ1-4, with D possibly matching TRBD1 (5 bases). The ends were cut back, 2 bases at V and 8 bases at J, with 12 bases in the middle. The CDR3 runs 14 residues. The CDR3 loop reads CASSLIPRDEKLFF. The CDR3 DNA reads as TGTGCCAGCAGTTTAATTCCCAGGGACGAAAAACTGTTTTTT.

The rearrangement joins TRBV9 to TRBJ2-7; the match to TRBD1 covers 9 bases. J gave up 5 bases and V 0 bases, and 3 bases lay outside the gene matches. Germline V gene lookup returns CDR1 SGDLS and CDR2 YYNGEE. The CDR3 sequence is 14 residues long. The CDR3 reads CASSVGTGEDEQYF. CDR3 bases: TGTGCCAGCAGCGTAGGGACAGGGGAGGACGAGCAGTACTTC. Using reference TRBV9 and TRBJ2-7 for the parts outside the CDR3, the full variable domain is DSGVTQTPKHLITATGQRVTLRCSPRSGDLSVYWYQQSLDQGLQFLIQYYNGEERAKGNILERFSAQQFPDLHSELNLSSLELGDSALYFCASSVGTGEDEQYFGPGTRLTVT.

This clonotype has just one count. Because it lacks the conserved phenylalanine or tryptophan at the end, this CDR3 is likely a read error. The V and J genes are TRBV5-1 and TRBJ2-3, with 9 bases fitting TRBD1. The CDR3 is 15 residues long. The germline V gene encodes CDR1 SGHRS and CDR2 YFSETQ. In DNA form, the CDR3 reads TGCGTCAGCAGCACAAGGACAGGGGGCACAGATACGCAGTATCTT. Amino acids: CVSSTRTGGTDTQYL.

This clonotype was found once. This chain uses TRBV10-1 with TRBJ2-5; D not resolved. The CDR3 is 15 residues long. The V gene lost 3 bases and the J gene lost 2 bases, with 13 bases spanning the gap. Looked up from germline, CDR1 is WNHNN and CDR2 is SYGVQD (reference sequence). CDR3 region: CASSDGTNDQETQYF. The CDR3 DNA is TGCGCCAGCAGTGATGGAACAAATGATCAAGAGACCCAGTACTTC.

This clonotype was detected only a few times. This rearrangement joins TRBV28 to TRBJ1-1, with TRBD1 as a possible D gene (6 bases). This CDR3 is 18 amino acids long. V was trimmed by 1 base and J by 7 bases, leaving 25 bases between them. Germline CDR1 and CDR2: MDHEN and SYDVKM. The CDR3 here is CASSLFLYSTGQVREAFF. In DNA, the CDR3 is TGTGCCAGCAGTTTATTTCTTTATTCGACAGGTCAAGTACGTGAAGCTTTCTTT.

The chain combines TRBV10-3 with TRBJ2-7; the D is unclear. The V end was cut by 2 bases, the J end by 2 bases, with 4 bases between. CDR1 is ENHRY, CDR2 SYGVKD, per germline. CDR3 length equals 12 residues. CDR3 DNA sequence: TGTGCCATCAGTGAGATGGCCTACGAGCAGTACTTC. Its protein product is CAISEMAYEQYF.

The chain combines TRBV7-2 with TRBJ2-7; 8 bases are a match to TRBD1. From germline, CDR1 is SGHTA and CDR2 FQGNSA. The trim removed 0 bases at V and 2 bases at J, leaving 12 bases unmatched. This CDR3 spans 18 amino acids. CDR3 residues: CASSLARVGRGLTYEQYF. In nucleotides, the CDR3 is TGTGCCAGCAGCTTAGCCCGCGTCGGCAGGGGGCTAACCTACGAGCAGTACTTC.